This TCR beta chain is from a study of blood T cell repertoires in COVID-19. Study background: Whether acute or convalescent, the COVID-19 samples came from the United States, Italy and Spain. Sources were T cells, B-cell-depleted T cells, or PBMCs; the material itself was cDNA or gDNA.

The germline V gene encodes CDR1 PRHDT and CDR2 FYEKMQ (reference sequence). V lost 5 bases and J lost 4; bases outside the gene matches: 8. CDR3 size: 15 residues. Generated by immunoSEQ multiplex PCR, the TCRdb table keeps only in-frame clones and is missing some. Of about 68,000 clones detected, about 89% appear once; the ten largest clones hold 2% to 3%. The sequenced material came from peripheral blood. The V and J genes are TRBV13 and TRBJ1-2; 9 bases agree with TRBD1. The source of this sequence is a middle-aged man with COVID-19, enrolled during active disease. CDR3 sequence: CASSARDRDFYGYTF. The CDR3 coding sequence is TGTGCCAGCAGCGCCCGGGACAGGGATTTCTATGGCTACACCTTC.